This passage covers 10 T cell receptor beta chains from one sample sequenced in a study of blood T cell repertoires in COVID-19. Sequenced by immunoSEQ multiplex PCR; TCRdb stores in-frame clones only, minus some. The sample contains about 160,000 clones, around 84% of which appear only once. The source material was peripheral blood. The source of these receptors is a woman aged 50 to 60 with COVID-19, enrolled during active disease.

This clone was counted a few times. The chain uses TRBV10-3 and TRBJ2-2, with 8 bases lining up with TRBD2. Germline loops: CDR1 ENHRY, CDR2 SYGVKD. The CDR3 consists of 13 residues. V dropped 11 bases and J dropped 4; count of bases not matched to a gene: 6. CDR3 sequence reads: CAGLSGVTGELFF. Written as DNA, the CDR3 is TGTGCCGGCCTTAGCGGGGTCACCGGGGAGCTGTTTTTT.

This clone came up a few times. The chain has TRBV12-3 or TRBV12-4 and TRBJ1-3, with D unresolved. Trimming left V 6 bases short and J 0 bases short, with 3 bases between. This CDR3 contains 12 residues. CDR3 loop: CASSRSGNTIYF. The CDR3, as DNA: TGTGCCAGCAGCCGCTCTGGAAACACCATATATTTT.

To note about this clone: One junction end does not reproduce the germline sequence, and a read error may be involved. In the same sample, other DNA sequences code for this CDR3. V gene TRBV15 combines with J gene TRBJ1-5, with 7 bases fitting TRBD1. From germline, CDR1 is LNHNV and CDR2 YYDKDF (reference sequence). This CDR3 is built from 14 residues. The CDR3 sequence: CATSRDRGNQPQHF. CDR3 sequence (DNA): TGTGCCACCAGTAGAGACAGGGGCAATCAGCCCCAGCATTTT. Filled out from reference TRBV15 and TRBJ1-5, the complete variable domain reads DAMVIQNPRYQVTQFGKPVTLSCSQTLNHNVMYWYQQKSSQAPKLLFHYYDKDFNNEADTPDNFQSRRPNTSFCFLDIRSPGLGDTAMYLCATSRDRGNQPQHFGDGTRLSIL.

The J gene is TRBJ1-4, the V gene TRBV27; tentative D call: TRBD1 (6 bases). V dropped 4 bases and J dropped 6 bases, with 15 bases sitting between them. CDR3 length equals 15 residues. CDR1 is MNHEY, CDR2 SMNVEV, per germline (reference sequence). CDR3 coding DNA: TGTGCCAGCAGTTCGACAGGTCGTTCGGATGAAAAACTGTTTTTT. It codes for CASSSTGRSDEKLFF.

This chain connects TRBV18 to TRBJ1-2, with TRBD1 matching over 8 bases. Germline V gene lookup returns CDR1 KGHSH and CDR2 LQKENI. Trimming cost V 6 bases and J 4 bases; bases outside gene matches: 7. The CDR3 length is 14 residues. The CDR3, as DNA: TGTGCCAGCTCGCAGACAGGGGACGGCTATGGCTACACCTTC. This encodes CASSQTGDGYGYTF.

V is TRBV7-3 and J is TRBJ2-5, with D tentatively TRBD1 (5 bases). This CDR3 has 15 amino acids. The germline V gene encodes CDR1 SGHTA and CDR2 FQGTGA. V gave up 8 bases and J gave up 5 bases, with 21 bases separating them. The CDR3 loop reads CASASSQGSWETQYF. Here the CDR3 DNA reads TGTGCCAGCGCTTCTTCGCAGGGCTCGTGGGAGACCCAGTACTTC.

The chain couples TRBV7-6 to TRBJ1-4; no clear D. There are 14 residues in the CDR3. Between the trimmed V and J ends, which lost 1 base and 1 base, there was a span of 4 bases. The germline V gene encodes CDR1 SGHVS and CDR2 FNYEAQ. The CDR3 sequence is CASSLDITNEKLFF. CDR3 DNA: TGTGCCAGCAGCTTAGACATAACTAATGAAAAACTGTTTTTT.

The V gene is TRBV18, the J gene TRBJ1-2; maybe TRBD1 (5 bases). The CDR3 spans 16 residues. V dropped 6 bases and J dropped 4 bases, with 21 bases sitting between them. Germline CDR1 reads KGHSH; CDR2 reads LQKENI. CDR3 DNA: TGTGCCAGCTCTCCGGGGGACTATATTACTTTCTATGGCTACACCTTC. It is translated as CASSPGDYITFYGYTF.

This clone was picked up many times. The chain is built from TRBV7-2 and TRBJ1-1; TRBD1 aligns across 9 bases. The CDR3 is 14 residues long. The ends lost 0 bases at V and 5 bases at J; junction bases unmatched: 1. CDR1 is SGHTA, CDR2 FQGNSA, per germline. The CDR3 DNA is TGTGCCAGCAGCTTAGCCGGGACAGGGACTGAAGCTTTCTTT. Amino acids: CASSLAGTGTEAFF.

The chain combines TRBV7-8 with TRBJ2-7, with D unclear. CDR1 SGHVS and CDR2 FQNEAQ come from the germline V gene. CDR3 length: 15 amino acids. V lost 0 bases and J 1 base, leaving 10 bases between the germline ends. The CDR3 coding sequence is TGTGCCAGCAGCTTAGCGGAAAGCGAGTCCTACGAGCAGTACTTC. Translating gives CASSLAESESYEQYF.